The subject of this entry is one TCR beta chain. Its antigen remains unidentified. The record originates from a study of Graves' ophthalmopathy and Graves' hyperthyroidism. On the study more broadly: In this cohort's terms, stable hyperthyroidism meant no ophthalmopathy by 18 months of follow-up.

Study outcomes and limitations: The blood repertoire also included most expanded thyroid clonotypes above 0.001 frequency.

Investigators amplified TCR beta CDR3 regions from RNA transcripts. HTBI-primed RT-PCR formed the first round, and a multiplex PCR formed the second. TCRdb analysed the multiplex PCR reads with MiXCR anew, one entry per CDR3 protein. The sample has 500,000 to 700,000 distinct CDR3 sequences; roughly 39% are singletons. In this cohort, patients with other autoimmune diseases, uncontrolled infections, pregnancy or lactation were excluded. This CDR3 spans 15 amino acids. The V segment lost 5 bases and the J segment 1 base; nucleotides outside the gene matches: 2. Germline assignment: CDR1 SGHVS and CDR2 FQNEAQ.

The sample taken for sequencing was peripheral blood or thyroid tissue (not recorded which). The rearrangement links TRBV7-8 to TRBJ2-3; 11 nucleotides align to TRBD2. The TCR originated in an adult man with Graves' hyperthyroidism. The CDR3: CASSQLAGGTDTQYF. CDR3 coding DNA: TGTGCCAGCAGCCAACTAGCGGGAGGCACAGATACGCAGTATTTT.